Presented here are 13 T cell receptor beta chains from one specimen sequenced in a study of PD-1 blockade in classical Hodgkin lymphoma. Generated by immunoSEQ multiplex PCR, the TCRdb table keeps only in-frame clones and is missing some. The sample has some 100,000 clones, 80% to 90% seen once. After autologous stem cell transplantation all patients relapsed, and prior brentuximab vedotin exposure differed between cohorts. The sample consisted of peripheral blood mononuclear cells (PBMCs), taken before the second cycle of nivolumab. These TCRs come from a human donor with classical Hodgkin lymphoma.

The CDR3 spells CASSERGPGVETQYF. The DNA for the CDR3 is TGTGCCAGCAGCGAACGGGGCCCGGGTGTGGAGACCCAGTACTTC. The chain links TRBV7-9 to TRBJ2-5; D may correspond to TRBD1 or TRBD2 (5 bases each). Germline V gene sequence: CDR1 SEHNR, CDR2 FQNEAQ (reference sequence). This CDR3 has 15 residues. V lost 5 bases, J lost 5 bases, and 18 bases lay in between.

The chain recombines TRBV6-6 with TRBJ2-1; D gene ambiguous. Germline CDR1 MNHNY, CDR2 SVGAGI (reference sequence). The CDR3 loop spans 13 amino acids. V gave up 7 bases and J gave up 0 bases, with 7 bases separating them. The CDR3 here is CASTPSSYNEQFF. In nucleotides, the CDR3 is TGTGCCAGCACGCCTAGCTCCTACAATGAGCAGTTCTTC.

The CDR3 spells CASSLSEGSTSPPYEQYF. The CDR3 coding sequence is TGTGCCAGCAGTTTATCGGAGGGCTCCACCTCGCCGCCCTACGAGCAGTACTTC. The chain joins TRBV28 to TRBJ2-7, with a weak D call TRBD2 (6 bases). Germline CDR1 is MDHEN and CDR2 is SYDVKM. V gave up 1 base and J gave up 2 bases, with 21 bases separating them. The CDR3 has 18 residues.

This clone was detected once. This chain uses TRBV11-2 with TRBJ2-1; D not certain. Germline V CDR1 and CDR2: SGHAT, FQNNGV. Trimming cost V 1 base and J 9 bases, with 4 bases left between them. This CDR3 contains 11 residues. The DNA for the CDR3 is TGTGCCAGCAGCTTAGTTCTTGAGCAGTTCTTC. Translation gives CASSLVLEQFF.

The J gene is TRBJ2-5, the V gene TRBV7-9; TRBD1 matches 8 bases. This CDR3 is built from 14 residues. J gave up 8 bases and V 1 base, and 6 bases lay outside the gene matches. Germline V gene sequence: CDR1 SEHNR, CDR2 FQNEAQ (reference sequence). Here the CDR3 DNA reads TGTGCCAGCAGCTTAGATGGGACAGGTAGAACCCAGTACTTC. This gives the protein CASSLDGTGRTQYF.

The V and J genes are TRBV27 and TRBJ1-2; tentative D call: TRBD1 (6 bases). The CDR3 extends over 14 amino acids. Germline V CDR1 and CDR2: MNHEY, SMNVEV (reference sequence). V lost 4 bases and J 10 bases, leaving 19 bases between the germline ends. In DNA form, the CDR3 reads TGTGCCAGCAGTTCCACCACAGGGTTGAAGGACTACACCTTC. Amino acid sequence: CASSSTTGLKDYTF.

The chain employs TRBV30 and TRBJ2-3, with 7 bases lining up with TRBD1. CDR3 length: 14 residues. Germline CDR1 and CDR2: GTSNPN and SVGIG (reference sequence). J gave up 0 bases and V 3 bases, and 3 bases lay outside the gene matches. This CDR3 is CAWRRDRSTDTQYF. The CDR3 nucleotides read TGTGCCTGGAGAAGGGACAGAAGCACAGATACGCAGTATTTT.

This sequence joins TRBV10-3 and TRBJ1-2, with 9 bases aligning to TRBD1. The CDR3 length is 13 residues. Germline CDR1 and CDR2: ENHRY and SYGVKD. The V and J ends lost 5 bases and 8 bases, in that order; junction bases with no gene match: 6. Here the CDR3 reads CAISYRGPGGYTF. The CDR3 coding sequence is TGTGCCATCAGTTACAGGGGGCCCGGGGGCTACACCTTC.

The chain uses TRBV7-2 and TRBJ2-7, with 11 positions matching TRBD2. Losses at the gene ends were 5 bases for V and 6 bases for J; bases not matched to a gene: 9. Germline CDR1 is SGHTA and CDR2 is FQGNSA. This CDR3 has 15 amino acids. The chain's CDR3 is CASSRTLTSGGEQYF. The CDR3 nucleotides read TGTGCCAGCAGCCGGACGCTTACTAGCGGGGGCGAGCAGTACTTC.

The rearrangement links TRBV4-1 to TRBJ2-7, with TRBD1 matching 9 bases. V gave up 4 bases and J gave up 3 bases; unmatched junction bases: 4. This CDR3 is built from 14 residues. Germline CDR1 MGHRA, CDR2 YSYEKL. CDR3 nucleotides: TGCGCCAGCAGCCTCGGACAGGGGCGCTACGAGCAGTACTTC. Translating gives CASSLGQGRYEQYF.

The chain carries TRBV2 and TRBJ1-3; D is possibly TRBD1 (6 bases). Germline assignment: CDR1 SNHLY and CDR2 FYNNEI. This CDR3 spans 15 amino acids. The V end was cut by 5 bases, the J end by 0 bases, with 11 bases between. In DNA form, the CDR3 reads TGTGCCAGCAGTTACAGGGAGCACTCTGGAAACACCATATATTTT. Amino acid sequence: CASSYREHSGNTIYF.

V is TRBV5-1 and J is TRBJ1-1; 7 bases match TRBD1. Germline values: CDR1 SGHRS, CDR2 YFSETQ. The length of the CDR3 is 15 residues. V gave up 2 bases and J gave up 1 base; unmatched junction bases: 5. This CDR3 is CASSLQGIGNTEAFF. DNA of the CDR3: TGCGCCAGCAGCTTACAGGGGATAGGGAACACTGAAGCTTTCTTT.

The rearrangement links TRBV30 to TRBJ1-5; possible D gene TRBD1, 6 bases. The germline V gene encodes CDR1 GTSNPN and CDR2 SVGIG (reference sequence). The CDR3 consists of 19 residues. The V end was cut by 3 bases, the J end by 5 bases, with 29 bases between. The CDR3 bases are TGTGCCTGGAGCCGAGGGGTCGGGACTCAAGGGGGGAAGTATCAGCCCCAGCATTTT. Amino acids: CAWSRGVGTQGGKYQPQHF.